This record concerns one T cell receptor beta chain sequence. This entry belongs to a study of sequential checkpoint blockade in melanoma. Described treatment: randomized to nivolumab then ipilimumab (arm A) or the reverse (arm B). The CDR3 covers 15 residues. Germline CDR1 is SGHVS and CDR2 is FQNEAQ. V shed 4 bases and J 5 bases; nucleotides not matched to a gene: 5. The table came from immunoSEQ multiplex PCR; TCRdb's copy has only in-frame clones and leaves some out. The sample yields some 5,100 clones, approximately 75% seen once. The rearrangement uses TRBV7-8 and TRBJ2-5, with 12 bases lining up with TRBD2. The sequenced sample was CD8+ T cells sorted from blood (inferred from file names), obtained from a patient given nivolumab and ipilimumab in sequence. This receptor was identified in a human patient with melanoma. Some clones in this sample may be carry-over from other donors' samples. The CDR3 loop is CASSWETSGGETQYF. The CDR3 nucleotides are TGTGCCAGCAGCTGGGAAACTAGCGGGGGGGAGACCCAGTACTTC.